This T cell receptor beta chain was captured in a study of shared clonotypes between healthy human individuals. The overall study: Donors had three CD4 naive, three CD4 memory, two CD8 naive and one CD8 memory plate apiece.

The data were produced by immunoSEQ multiplex PCR, yet TCRdb's version contains in-frame clones alone and is incomplete. The sample contains some 650,000 clones, more than 95% of which appear only once. Trimming shortened V by 5 bases and J by 2 bases, and 12 bases separated the two germline ends. The CDR3 totals 14 residues. The V gene's germline CDR1 is SSHAT and CDR2 FNYEAQ (reference sequence). The specimen sequenced was naive CD4+ T cells sorted from blood. Sample subset: CD45RA+ positively selected. The source of this sequence is a woman aged 25 to 45 in good health. This sequence joins TRBV7-7 and TRBJ1-1; D not certain. In nucleotides, the CDR3 is TGTGCCAGCAGCCCCCTCGGAAGCAACACTGAAGCTTTCTTT. As protein: CASSPLGSNTEAFF.